The T cell receptor beta chain described here comes from a study of cytotoxic CD8 clonotypes in ibrutinib-treated CLL. Whole-study context: The patient breakdown showed 10 to 12 relapsed/refractory and about 16 treatment-naive cases, with some 17 IGHV unmutated.

For this clone: Antigen unknown.

The targeted sequencing depth was 1 in 200,000 to 1 in 1 million T cells. Clones were sequenced by immunoSEQ multiplex PCR, and TCRdb holds only the in-frame ones, with some missing. The sample holds about 300,000 clones, around 77% seen once. Study-wide points: A rise in clonality was seen at ibrutinib response, and a fall back toward baseline was seen at progression.

The V gene lost 5 bases and the J gene lost 2 bases, with 18 bases spanning the gap. CDR3 length equals 16 residues. CDR1 and CDR2 from the germline V gene are SQVTM and ANQGSEA. The sample in question was PBMCs, obtained at disease progression, from a patient treated with ibrutinib. The V gene is TRBV29-1, the J gene TRBJ2-2; a weak D match, TRBD2 (6 bases). The clonotype comes from a human donor with chronic lymphocytic leukemia. CDR3 sequence: CSVPRGSQINTGELFF. For the CDR3, the DNA is TGCAGCGTTCCCCGGGGGTCCCAAATAAACACCGGGGAGCTGTTTTTT.